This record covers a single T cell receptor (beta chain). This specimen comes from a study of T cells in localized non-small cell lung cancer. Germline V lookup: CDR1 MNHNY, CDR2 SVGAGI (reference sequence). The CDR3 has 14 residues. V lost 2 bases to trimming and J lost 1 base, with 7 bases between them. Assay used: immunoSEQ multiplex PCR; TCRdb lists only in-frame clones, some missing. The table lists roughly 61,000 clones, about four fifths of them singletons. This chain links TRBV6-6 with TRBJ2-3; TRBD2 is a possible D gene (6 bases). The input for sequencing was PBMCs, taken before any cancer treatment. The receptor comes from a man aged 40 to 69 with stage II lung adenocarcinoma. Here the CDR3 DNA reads TGTGCCAGCAGTTACGGGGAGGGCACAGATACGCAGTATTTT. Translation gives CASSYGEGTDTQYF.